These T cell receptor beta chains were read from a single sample in a study of T-cell memory formation after mild COVID-19. TCRdb processed the 5' RACE reads anew with MiXCR; each CDR3 protein has one entry. The table records fewer than 450,000 distinct CDR3 sequences, roughly 21% of them present only once. The specimen sequenced was PBMCs or a T cell subset sorted from them (not recorded which). These receptors came from an adult woman who had mild COVID-19 (a few samples of this study predate the infection). Cell type and time point are not known. The CDR3 runs from the conserved cysteine through the conserved F or W. The order of the fields is J gene, D gene, V gene, clone size, CDR3 DNA, CDR3 protein. The D gene is left open where the match is weak. The size of a clone is reported for some rows only, either as once, few or many, or as a class for expanded clones.

TRBJ2-3,TRBD1,TRBV5-1,few,TGCGCCAGCAGCAGGGGGCAGTACACAGATACGCAGTATTTT,CASSRGQYTDTQYF
TRBJ1-2,-,TRBV6-6,-,TGTGCCAGCAGTTACTCCCAACTTCGGGGGGACTATGGCTACACCTTC,CASSYSQLRGDYGYTF
TRBJ2-2,-,TRBV6-4,-,TGTGCCAGCAGTGGCGTTGATCGCGCCGGGGAGCTGTTTTTT,CASSGVDRAGELFF
TRBJ2-2,-,TRBV25-1,few,TGTGCCAGCAGTGAGTCGGTCAGCGGGGAGCTGTTTTTT,CASSESVSGELFF
TRBJ2-5,-,TRBV7-2,-,TGTGCCAGCAGCCTGGGTATCCGCGAGACCCAGTACTTC,CASSLGIRETQYF
TRBJ1-1,-,TRBV24-1,few,TGTGCCACCAGTTTCCAGGGGAACACTGAAGCTTTCTTT,CATSFQGNTEAFF
TRBJ1-3,TRBD1,TRBV20-1,few,TGCAGTGCTAGCCAGGGGGGAGGCTCTGGAAACACCATATATTTT,CSASQGGGSGNTIYF
TRBJ2-3,TRBD2,TRBV11-3,few,TGTGCCAGCAGCGAAGGGCCTACTAGCGGGGCCCCAGATACGCAGTATTTT,CASSEGPTSGAPDTQYF
TRBJ1-1,-,TRBV11-3,-,TGTGCCAGCAGCTTTAACCAGGGGAACACTGAAGCTTTCTTT,CASSFNQGNTEAFF
TRBJ2-3,TRBD1,TRBV5-1,-,TGCGCCAGCAGCGGGGGACAGGGGCACACAGATACGCAGTATTTT,CASSGGQGHTDTQYF
TRBJ1-2,-,TRBV7-8,many,TGTGCCAGCAGCTTCAGTACGGGCTATGGCTACACCTTC,CASSFSTGYGYTF
TRBJ1-1,-,TRBV12-3/TRBV12-4,-,TGTGCCAGCAGCCCCCCAAATGAAGCTTTCTTT,CASSPPNEAFF
TRBJ2-7,-,TRBV7-6,-,TGTGCCAGCAGCTTAGACTGGGGGGCGAGGGAGCAGTACTTC,CASSLDWGAREQYF
TRBJ1-1,-,TRBV7-3,few,TGTGCCAGCAGCTTAGGATCGGGAACAGATGAAGCTTTCTTT,CASSLGSGTDEAFF
TRBJ1-1,-,TRBV6-1,-,TGTGCCAGCAGTGAATATAGGGGCCTGAACACTGAAGCTTTCTTT,CASSEYRGLNTEAFF
TRBJ2-7,TRBD1,TRBV18,many,TGTGCCAGCTCACGGGGGACAGGGGCCTACGAGCAGTACTTC,CASSRGTGAYEQYF
TRBJ2-7,-,TRBV29-1,-,TGCAGCGTTGAAGTGACAGCGTCCTACGAGCAGTACTTC,CSVEVTASYEQYF
TRBJ1-1,-,TRBV6-5,few,TGTGCCAGCAGTTACCAGGGCGGGGGTACTGAAGCTTTCTTT,CASSYQGGGTEAFF
TRBJ2-3,TRBD2,TRBV5-6,few,TGTGCCAGCAGCAGGGGAGGCGGGAGGATGTCCGATACGCAGTATTTT,CASSRGGGRMSDTQYF
TRBJ2-1,TRBD2,TRBV7-2,few,TGTGCCAGCAGCTTAGCGCGGTCAGCGGGAGGGTACAATGAGCAGTTCTTC,CASSLARSAGGYNEQFF
TRBJ2-7,-,TRBV11-2,-,TGTGCCAGCAGCTTAGTCGAGGGGACCTACGAGCAGTACTTC,CASSLVEGTYEQYF
TRBJ2-1,-,TRBV2,few,TGTGCCAGCGTGTCCAACGGTCTGACTAGACAGTTCTTC,CASVSNGLTRQFF
TRBJ1-1,-,TRBV3-1,many,TGTGCCAGCAGCCAAGATGGCGGTACTGAAGCTTTCTTT,CASSQDGGTEAFF
TRBJ2-7,-,TRBV4-3,few,TGCGCCAGCAGCCAAGATAACAGGCTCTTCTCCTACGAGCAGTACTTC,CASSQDNRLFSYEQYF
TRBJ2-2,TRBD1,TRBV12-3/TRBV12-4,few,TGTGCCAGCAGTCCTTCGGACAGGGTTCCCGGGGAGCTGTTTTTT,CASSPSDRVPGELFF
TRBJ2-6,-,TRBV6-2/TRBV6-3,-,TGTGCCAGCAGTCCCTGGGGAACAGGGTCCGGGGCCAACGTCCTGACTTTC,CASSPWGTGSGANVLTF
TRBJ1-6,-,TRBV12-3/TRBV12-4,-,TGTGCCAGCAGTTTTAAGATGTCTGATTCACCCCTCCACTTT,CASSFKMSDSPLHF
TRBJ1-2,-,TRBV3-1,-,TGTGCCAGCAGCCAAGATCACAGGCGTCTCTATGGCTACACCTTC,CASSQDHRRLYGYTF
TRBJ2-7,TRBD2,TRBV10-3,-,TGTGCCATCAGTGAGTCAGTAGCGGGACCTCACGAGCAGTACTTC,CAISESVAGPHEQYF
TRBJ1-1,-,TRBV12-3/TRBV12-4,few,TGTGCCAGCAAATCGATAGGGGCCCTGAACACTGAAGCTTTCTTT,CASKSIGALNTEAFF
TRBJ1-1,-,TRBV27,few,TGTGCCAGCAGCCTTACGGCAGTCACTGAAGCTTTCTTT,CASSLTAVTEAFF
TRBJ2-5,-,TRBV12-3/TRBV12-4,many,TGTGCCAGCAGTTTAGTGACCCAGTACTTC,CASSLVTQYF
TRBJ2-5,TRBD2,TRBV7-3,few,TGTGCCAGCAGCTTAGGTTTAGCGGGAGGGCCCTCGCAAGAGACCCAGTACTTC,CASSLGLAGGPSQETQYF
TRBJ2-1,TRBD1,TRBV24-1,-,TGTGCCACCAGTGATCTCAGGGGGAGCTCCTACAATGAGCAGTTCTTC,CATSDLRGSSYNEQFF
TRBJ2-6,-,TRBV12-3/TRBV12-4,-,TGTGCCAGCAGTCAAAACAGGGCTGGGGCCAACGTCCTGACTTTC,CASSQNRAGANVLTF
TRBJ2-1,TRBD2,TRBV7-2,few,TGTGCCAGCAGCAGAACTGGGCTAGCGGAGTGGTTCTTC,CASSRTGLAEWFF
TRBJ2-3,TRBD2,TRBV20-1,few,TGCAGTGCTAGGCCGCCCACCTGGACTAGCGGGTTAAGAACAGATACGCAGTATTTT,CSARPPTWTSGLRTDTQYF
TRBJ1-1,-,TRBV20-1,-,TGCAGTGCTTTCCCGGGCCCCTCCATTGGGACTGAAGCTTTCTTT,CSAFPGPSIGTEAFF
TRBJ1-2,TRBD1,TRBV6-1,few,TGTGCCAGCAGTGAATGGAGTATAGGACAGGACAACTATGGCTACACCTTC,CASSEWSIGQDNYGYTF
TRBJ1-6,-,TRBV4-1,few,TGCGCCAGCAGCCAATACAGCGCGGGGGAAACCCTCCACTTT,CASSQYSAGETLHF
TRBJ2-5,TRBD2,TRBV6-5,-,TGTGCCAGCAGTCCTCTTGCGGGGGTCCAAGAGACCCAGTACTTC,CASSPLAGVQETQYF
TRBJ1-1,TRBD1,TRBV4-2,-,TGTGCCAGCAGCCAAGGAGGGGGCGGGTGGGGCACTGAAGCTTTCTTT,CASSQGGGGWGTEAFF
TRBJ1-2,TRBD1,TRBV18,few,TGTGCCAGCTCACCTTCCAGACAGGGGCCTTTGGGGGGCTACACCTTC,CASSPSRQGPLGGYTF
TRBJ2-1,-,TRBV7-2,-,TGTGCCAGCAGCAGCGACCAGAACAATGAGCAGTTCTTC,CASSSDQNNEQFF
TRBJ1-3,-,TRBV12-3/TRBV12-4,-,TGTGCCAGCAGTTTGACTCCGGGGCTGAGCTCTGGAAACACCATATATTTT,CASSLTPGLSSGNTIYF
TRBJ1-1,TRBD1,TRBV7-9,-,TGTGCCAGCAGCCCCCCCCGACAGGGAGGTGTGAACACTGAAGCTTTCTTT,CASSPPRQGGVNTEAFF
TRBJ2-7,TRBD1,TRBV7-2,-,TGTGCCAGCAGCTTAGAAACTCAGACAGGGAAGCAGTACTTC,CASSLETQTGKQYF
TRBJ2-3,TRBD2,TRBV29-1,few,TGCAGCGTCGGCGGGGAGCGGGGGGTTTTAACGGATACGCAGTATTTT,CSVGGERGVLTDTQYF
TRBJ2-3,-,TRBV12-3/TRBV12-4,few,TGTGCCAGCAGTTTCGACCCCCTGGCTACGCAGTATTTT,CASSFDPLATQYF
TRBJ1-2,-,TRBV18,-,TGTGCCAGCTCACCACTCTTGGACGGCGCTAACTATGGCTACACCTTC,CASSPLLDGANYGYTF
TRBJ2-1,-,TRBV29-1,-,TGCAGCGTCCAGGAGCGGATGAGGGATGAGCAGTTCTTC,CSVQERMRDEQFF
TRBJ1-2,-,TRBV20-1,-,TGCAGTGCTAAAAGGGGGGGGCACAGCTTTAACTATGGCTACACCTTC,CSAKRGGHSFNYGYTF